The T cell receptor (beta chain) under discussion was sequenced for a study of cytomegalovirus exposure and HLA in healthy donors. Study details: In a previous analysis, 95 million to 130 million unique TCR beta sequences were found from about 179 million T cells.

Germline V gives CDR1 SGHRS, CDR2 YFSETQ. The CDR3 sequence is 16 residues long. The V segment lost 3 bases and the J segment 1 base; nucleotides outside the gene matches: 3. Whole-study findings and limits: For most TCR beta V segments, an earlier analysis put the productive rate at about 87% or about 30% of the time. In vitro confirmation showed a few CMV-associated chains to be CMV antigen specific. Most TCR sequences were rare, but some public TCRs occurred in many donors.

Worth noting for this clone: Its target is not known.

It was with 60 Vbeta and 13 Jbeta primers that the PCR ran. The data were produced by immunoSEQ multiplex PCR, yet TCRdb's version contains in-frame clones alone and is incomplete. The data show approximately 100,000 clones, about four fifths seen once. The sequencing sample was made of PBMCs. The source is a woman aged 35 to 49 in good health and CMV-seronegative. This chain joins TRBV5-1 and TRBJ2-1; 11 positions agree with TRBD2. The CDR3 sequence: CASSSLAGGSYNEQFF. CDR3 nucleotide sequence: TGCGCCAGCAGCTCGCTAGCGGGGGGATCCTACAATGAGCAGTTCTTC.